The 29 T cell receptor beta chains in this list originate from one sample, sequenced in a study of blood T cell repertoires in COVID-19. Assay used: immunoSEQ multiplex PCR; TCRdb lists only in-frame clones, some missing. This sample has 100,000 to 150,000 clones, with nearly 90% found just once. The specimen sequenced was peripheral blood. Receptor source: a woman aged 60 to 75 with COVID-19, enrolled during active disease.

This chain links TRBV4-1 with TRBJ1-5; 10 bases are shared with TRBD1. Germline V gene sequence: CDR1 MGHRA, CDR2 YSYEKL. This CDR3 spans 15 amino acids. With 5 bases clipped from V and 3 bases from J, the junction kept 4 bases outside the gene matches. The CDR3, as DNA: TGCGCCAGCAGCAGGACAGGGGGATTCAATCAGCCCCAGCATTTT. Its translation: CASSRTGGFNQPQHF.

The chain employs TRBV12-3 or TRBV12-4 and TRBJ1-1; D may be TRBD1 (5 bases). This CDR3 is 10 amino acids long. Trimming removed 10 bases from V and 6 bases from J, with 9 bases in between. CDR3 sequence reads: CATTGAEAFF. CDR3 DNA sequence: TGTGCCACCACAGGAGCTGAAGCTTTCTTT.

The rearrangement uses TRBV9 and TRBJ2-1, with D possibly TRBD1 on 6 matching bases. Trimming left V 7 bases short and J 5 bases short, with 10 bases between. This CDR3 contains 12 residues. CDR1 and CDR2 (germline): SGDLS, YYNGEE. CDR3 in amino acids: CASSRQDNEQFF. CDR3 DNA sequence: TGTGCCAGCTCTCGACAGGACAATGAGCAGTTCTTC.

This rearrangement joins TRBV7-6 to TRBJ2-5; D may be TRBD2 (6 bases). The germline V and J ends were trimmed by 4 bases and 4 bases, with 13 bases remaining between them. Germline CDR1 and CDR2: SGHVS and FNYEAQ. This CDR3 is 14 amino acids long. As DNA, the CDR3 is TGTGCCAGCAGCTACGGGGGTGCGTTAGAGACCCAGTACTTC. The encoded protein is CASSYGGALETQYF. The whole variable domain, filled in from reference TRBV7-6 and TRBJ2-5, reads GAGVSQSPRYKVTKRGQDVALRCDPISGHVSLYWYRQALGQGPEFLTYFNYEAQQDKSGLPNDRFSAERPEGSISTLTIQRTEQRDSAMYRCASSYGGALETQYFGPGTRLLVL.

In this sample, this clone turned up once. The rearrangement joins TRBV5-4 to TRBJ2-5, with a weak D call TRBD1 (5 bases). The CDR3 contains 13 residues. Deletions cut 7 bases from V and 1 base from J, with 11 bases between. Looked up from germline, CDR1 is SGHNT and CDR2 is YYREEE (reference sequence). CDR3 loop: CASGWGPQETQYF. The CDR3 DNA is TGTGCCAGCGGGTGGGGCCCCCAAGAGACCCAGTACTTC.

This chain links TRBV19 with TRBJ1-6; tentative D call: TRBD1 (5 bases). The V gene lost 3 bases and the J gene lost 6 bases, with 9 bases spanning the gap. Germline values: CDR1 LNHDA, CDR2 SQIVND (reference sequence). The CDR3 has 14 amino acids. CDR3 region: CASSIGGINSPLHF. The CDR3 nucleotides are TGTGCCAGTAGTATCGGGGGGATTAATTCACCCCTCCACTTT.

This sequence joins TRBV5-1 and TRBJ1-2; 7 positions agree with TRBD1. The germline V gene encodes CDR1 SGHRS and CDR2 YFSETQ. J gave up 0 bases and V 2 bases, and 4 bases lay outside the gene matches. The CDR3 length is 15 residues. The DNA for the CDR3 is TGCGCCAGCAGCTTAGGGACAGCCGCTAACTATGGCTACACCTTC. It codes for CASSLGTAANYGYTF.

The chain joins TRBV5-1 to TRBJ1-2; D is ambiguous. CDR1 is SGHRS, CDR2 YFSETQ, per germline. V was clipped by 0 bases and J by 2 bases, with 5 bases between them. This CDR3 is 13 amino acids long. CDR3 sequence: CASSLEENYGYTF. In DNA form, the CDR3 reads TGCGCCAGCAGCTTGGAAGAGAACTATGGCTACACCTTC.

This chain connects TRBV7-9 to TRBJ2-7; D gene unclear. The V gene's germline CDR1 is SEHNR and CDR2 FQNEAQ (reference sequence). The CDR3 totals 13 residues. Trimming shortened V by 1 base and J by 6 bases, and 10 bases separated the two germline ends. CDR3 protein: CASSLGTIGEQYF. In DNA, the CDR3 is TGTGCCAGCAGCTTAGGTACGATCGGCGAGCAGTACTTC.

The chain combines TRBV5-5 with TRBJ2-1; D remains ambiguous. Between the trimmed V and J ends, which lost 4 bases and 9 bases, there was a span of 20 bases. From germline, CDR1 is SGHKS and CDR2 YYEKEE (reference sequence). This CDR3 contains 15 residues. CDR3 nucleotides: TGTGCCAGCAGCGGAGCCCAACGCCGAACGGGTGAGCAGTTCTTC. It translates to CASSGAQRRTGEQFF.

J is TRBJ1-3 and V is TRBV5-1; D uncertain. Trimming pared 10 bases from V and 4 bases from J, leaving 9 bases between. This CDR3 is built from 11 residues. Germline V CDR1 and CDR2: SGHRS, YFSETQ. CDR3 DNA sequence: TGCGCCTGCTCGGAGGGAAACACCATATATTTT. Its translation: CACSEGNTIYF.

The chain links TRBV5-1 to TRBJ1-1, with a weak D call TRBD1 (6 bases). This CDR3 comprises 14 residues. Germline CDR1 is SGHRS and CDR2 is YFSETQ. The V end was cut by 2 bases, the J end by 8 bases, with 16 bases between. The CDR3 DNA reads TGCGCCAGCAGCTTTTGGGGGCGCAGTCTAGAAGCTTTCTTT. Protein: CASSFWGRSLEAFF. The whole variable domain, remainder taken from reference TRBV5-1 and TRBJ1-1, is KAGVTQTPRYLIKTRGQQVTLSCSPISGHRSVSWYQQTPGQGLQFLFEYFSETQRNKGNFPGRFSGRQFSNSRSEMNVSTLELGDSALYLCASSFWGRSLEAFFGQGTRLTVV.

CDR3 coding DNA: TGTGCCAGCAGCGTAAGGACAGGGTCCGGGGAGCTGTTTTTT. Translating gives CASSVRTGSGELFF. The genes are TRBV9 and TRBJ2-2, with 8 positions matching TRBD1. Unmatched junction bases numbered 2, after V lost 1 base and J lost 6 bases. Germline loops: CDR1 SGDLS, CDR2 YYNGEE. CDR3 length: 14 residues.

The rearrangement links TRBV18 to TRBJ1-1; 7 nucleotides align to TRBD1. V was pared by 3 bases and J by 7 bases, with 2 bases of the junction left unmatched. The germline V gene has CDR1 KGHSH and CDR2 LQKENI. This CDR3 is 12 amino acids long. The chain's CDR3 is CASSPAGGEAFF. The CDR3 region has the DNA TGTGCCAGCTCACCCGCAGGGGGTGAAGCTTTCTTT.

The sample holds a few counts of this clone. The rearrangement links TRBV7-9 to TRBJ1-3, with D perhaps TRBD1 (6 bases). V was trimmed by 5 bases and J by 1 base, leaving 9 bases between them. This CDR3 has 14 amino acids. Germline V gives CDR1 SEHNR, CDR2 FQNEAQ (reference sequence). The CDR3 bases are TGTGCCAGCAGCCAAGGACAGTCTGGAAACACCATATATTTT. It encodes CASSQGQSGNTIYF.

In nucleotides, the CDR3 is TGTGCCAGCAGCTTAGTAGGACACTACAATGAGCAGTTCTTC. Translated: CASSLVGHYNEQFF. V gene TRBV7-3 combines with J gene TRBJ2-1; the D gene is possibly TRBD1 (5 bases). Germline CDR1 is SGHTA and CDR2 is FQGTGA. V was pared by 2 bases and J by 3 bases, with 8 bases between. The CDR3 is made up of 14 amino acids.

CDR3 loop: CASSGAGDRGPNEQFF. The CDR3, as DNA: TGTGCCAGCAGCGGGGCAGGGGACAGGGGCCCCAATGAGCAGTTCTTC. The chain employs TRBV5-6 and TRBJ2-1, with 10 bases that match TRBD1. Losses at the gene ends were 4 bases for V and 6 bases for J; bases not matched to a gene: 10. The CDR3 length is 16 residues. CDR1 and CDR2 from the germline V gene are SGHDT and YYEEEE.

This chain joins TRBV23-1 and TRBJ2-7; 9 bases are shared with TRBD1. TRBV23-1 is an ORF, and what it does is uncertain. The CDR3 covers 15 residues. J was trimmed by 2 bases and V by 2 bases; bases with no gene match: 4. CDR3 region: CASSQGDRVTYEQYF. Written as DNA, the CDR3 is TGCGCCAGCAGTCAAGGGGACAGGGTAACCTACGAGCAGTACTTC.

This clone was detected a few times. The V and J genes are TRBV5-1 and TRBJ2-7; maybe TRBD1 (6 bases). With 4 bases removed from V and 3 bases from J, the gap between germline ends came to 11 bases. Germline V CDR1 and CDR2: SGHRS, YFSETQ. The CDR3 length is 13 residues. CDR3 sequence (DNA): TGCGCCAGCAGCCGTACAGGGAACTACGAGCAGTACTTC. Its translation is CASSRTGNYEQYF. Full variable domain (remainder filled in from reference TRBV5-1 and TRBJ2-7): KAGVTQTPRYLIKTRGQQVTLSCSPISGHRSVSWYQQTPGQGLQFLFEYFSETQRNKGNFPGRFSGRQFSNSRSEMNVSTLELGDSALYLCASSRTGNYEQYFGPGTRLTVT.

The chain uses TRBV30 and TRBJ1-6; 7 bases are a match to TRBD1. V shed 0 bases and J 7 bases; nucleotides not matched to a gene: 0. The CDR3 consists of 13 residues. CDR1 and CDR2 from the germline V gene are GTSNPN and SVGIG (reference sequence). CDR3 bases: TGTGCCTGGAGTGTACAGGGGAATTCACCCCTCCACTTT. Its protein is CAWSVQGNSPLHF.

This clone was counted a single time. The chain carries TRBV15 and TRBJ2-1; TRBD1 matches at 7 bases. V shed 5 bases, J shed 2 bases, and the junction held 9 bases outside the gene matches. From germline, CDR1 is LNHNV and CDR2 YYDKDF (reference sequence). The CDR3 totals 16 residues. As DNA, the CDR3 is TGTGCCACCAGCGAACTCACAGGGGATGCCTACAATGAGCAGTTCTTC. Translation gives CATSELTGDAYNEQFF.

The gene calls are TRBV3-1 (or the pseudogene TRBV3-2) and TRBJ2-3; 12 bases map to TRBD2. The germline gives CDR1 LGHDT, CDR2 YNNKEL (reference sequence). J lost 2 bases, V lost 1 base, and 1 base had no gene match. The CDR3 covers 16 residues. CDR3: CASSQGLAGDTDTQYF. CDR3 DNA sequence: TGTGCCAGCAGCCAAGGACTAGCGGGGGACACAGATACGCAGTATTTT.

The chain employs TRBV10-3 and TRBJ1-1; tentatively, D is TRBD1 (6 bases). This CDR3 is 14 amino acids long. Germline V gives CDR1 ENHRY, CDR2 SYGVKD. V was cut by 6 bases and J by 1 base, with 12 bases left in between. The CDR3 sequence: CAIRPDRRNTEAFF. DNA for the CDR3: TGTGCCATCAGACCGGACAGACGGAACACTGAAGCTTTCTTT.

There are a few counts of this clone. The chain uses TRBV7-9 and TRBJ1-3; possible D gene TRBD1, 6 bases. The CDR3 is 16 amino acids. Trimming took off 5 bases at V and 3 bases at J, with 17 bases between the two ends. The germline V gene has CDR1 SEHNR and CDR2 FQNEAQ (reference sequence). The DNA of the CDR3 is TGTGCCAGCAGCGATACAGGGCCTCGCTATGGAAACACCATATATTTT. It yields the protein CASSDTGPRYGNTIYF.

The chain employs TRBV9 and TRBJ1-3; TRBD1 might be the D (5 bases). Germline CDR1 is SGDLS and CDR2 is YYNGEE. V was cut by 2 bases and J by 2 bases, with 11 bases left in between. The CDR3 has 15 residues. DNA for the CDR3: TGTGCCAGCAGCGTTCAGGGAACTCCTGGAAACACCATATATTTT. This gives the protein CASSVQGTPGNTIYF.

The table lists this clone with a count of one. The CDR3 is CASSEDRAPDTQYF. DNA for the CDR3: TGTGCCAGCAGTGAGGACAGGGCCCCAGATACGCAGTATTTT. The chain recombines TRBV2 with TRBJ2-3; 8 nucleotides align to TRBD1. This CDR3 contains 14 residues. J lost 4 bases, V lost 3 bases, and 3 bases had no gene match. Germline V lookup: CDR1 SNHLY, CDR2 FYNNEI.

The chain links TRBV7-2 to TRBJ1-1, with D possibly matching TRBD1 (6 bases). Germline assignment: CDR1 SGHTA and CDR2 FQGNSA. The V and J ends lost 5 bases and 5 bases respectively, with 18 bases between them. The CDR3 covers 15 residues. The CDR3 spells CASSPRSRGGTEAFF. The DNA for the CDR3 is TGTGCCAGCAGCCCGCGGTCGAGGGGGGGGACTGAAGCTTTCTTT.

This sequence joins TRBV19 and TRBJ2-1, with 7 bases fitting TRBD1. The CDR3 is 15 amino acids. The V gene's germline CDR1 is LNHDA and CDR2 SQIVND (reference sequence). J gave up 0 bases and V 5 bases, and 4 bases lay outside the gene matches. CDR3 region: CASSARTGSYNEQFF. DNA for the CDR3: TGTGCCAGTAGTGCCAGGACAGGCTCCTACAATGAGCAGTTCTTC.

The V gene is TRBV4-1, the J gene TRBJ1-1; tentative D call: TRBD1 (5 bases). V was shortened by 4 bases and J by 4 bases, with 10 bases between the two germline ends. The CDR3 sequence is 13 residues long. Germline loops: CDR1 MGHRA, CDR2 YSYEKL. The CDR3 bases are TGCGCCAGCAGCCCTGGGGGGGGCACTGAAGCTTTCTTT. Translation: CASSPGGGTEAFF.